This TCR beta chain was retrieved from a study of regulatory T cells in long-lasting Graves disease. Study observations and caveats: Favored gene segments in persistent disease were TRBV28, TRBJ1-2 and TRBJ2-5.

Construction of the TCR beta libraries employed iRepertoire HTBI primers in conjunction with Arm-PCR of CDR3 regions. Via MiXCR, TCRdb re-called the multiplex PCR reads, giving one row per CDR3 protein. Here the sample spans around 400,000 distinct CDR3 sequences, roughly 12% being singletons. Indicated time point: newly diagnosed GD, antithyroid drugs for less than 3 months. From PBMCs, RNA was extracted and then used to make the TCR library. This clonotype has ten or more counts. Its antigen is not known. CDR3 length: 16 amino acids. Germline-derived CDR1 and CDR2 are SGHAT and FQNNGV. V was clipped by 5 bases and J by 0 bases, with 14 bases between them. The data also belong to a second study, concerning T cells in Graves' hyperthyroidism and ophthalmopathy. That publication notes: These patients, aged 18 to 65, had recently diagnosed hyperthyroidism lasting under 2 months. In simple terms, a model built on 13 V-J features told ophthalmopathy apart from stable hyperthyroidism.

The TCR sequence derives from a young woman with Graves disease. This chain joins TRBV11-2 and TRBJ1-5; D might be TRBD1 (6 bases). Sequences were derived from peripheral blood mononuclear cells (PBMCs), sampled at new diagnosis, from a patient treated with antithyroid drugs. The CDR3 spells CASSLTGTYSNQPQHF. CDR3 nucleotides: TGTGCCAGCAGCCTGACGGGGACATATAGCAATCAGCCCCAGCATTTT.